One and the same sample provided the 4 T cell receptor beta chains below, sequenced in a study of CD8 T cells in ankylosing spondylitis. MiXCR was run by TCRdb on the 5' RACE reads, yielding one entry per CDR3 protein. Of hundreds of thousands of distinct CDR3 sequences detected, about 10% appear once; the ten largest clones hold 21%. Input material: blood, either unsorted or a sorted T cell fraction (not recorded which). The receptors stem from a male donor with ankylosing spondylitis or in good health (not recorded which).

This clonotype was recorded at least ten times. The rearrangement links TRBV20-1 to TRBJ2-1; a possible D gene is TRBD1 (6 bases). The CDR3 consists of 18 residues. Germline loops: CDR1 DFQATT, CDR2 SNEGSKA (reference sequence). The ends were cut back, 2 bases at V and 0 bases at J, with 20 bases in the middle. The CDR3 loop reads CSARPRTASLGSYNEQFF. The CDR3 region has the DNA TGCAGTGCTAGACCTCGGACAGCCAGCCTCGGCTCCTACAATGAGCAGTTCTTC.

This clonotype has ten or more counts. The chain combines TRBV6-5 with TRBJ2-7; tentatively, D is TRBD1 (6 bases). The germline V gene has CDR1 MNHEY and CDR2 SVGAGI. CDR3 size: 15 residues. V was cut by 0 bases and J by 3 bases, with 12 bases left in between. This CDR3 reads CASSYSRGTFYEQYF. As DNA, the CDR3 is TGTGCCAGCAGTTACTCGAGGGGGACCTTCTACGAGCAGTACTTC.

This clonotype occurred a few times. The chain combines TRBV11-2 with TRBJ2-3; D not certain. CDR1 is SGHAT and CDR2 is FQNNGV in the germline V gene. The V and J ends lost 5 bases and 5 bases respectively, with 8 bases between them. This CDR3 has 12 residues. CDR3 amino acids: CASSITRDTQYF. DNA of the CDR3: TGTGCCAGCAGCATAACCCGAGATACGCAGTATTTT.

This clonotype occurred many times. The chain employs TRBV6-5 and TRBJ1-2, with D possibly TRBD1 on 5 matching bases. Germline-derived CDR1 and CDR2 are MNHEY and SVGAGI. CDR3 length: 12 amino acids. V was cut by 5 bases and J by 6 bases, with 10 bases left in between. The CDR3, as DNA: TGTGCCAGCAGTCCAAGGGGAGATGGCTACACCTTC. It translates to CASSPRGDGYTF.